The entry that follows covers one TCR beta chain sequence. Its target is unknown. A much larger clonotype is one base distant, so this may be a read error. Sequencing libraries made from TCR beta cDNA carried unique molecular identifiers. Some 500,000 cDNA molecules were obtained per 1 to 10 million input T cells. TCRdb reanalysed the PCR reads using MiXCR and keeps one entry per CDR3 protein. In the table there are around 250,000 distinct CDR3 sequences, 36% of which are singletons. The V gene's germline CDR1 is MGHDK and CDR2 SYGVNS. The CDR3 consists of 14 residues. The data derive from a study of post-analysis software for immune sequencing data. Points from the study as a whole: Under F measure analysis, samples from one preparation batch co-clustered strongly. Five or six TRBV segments were more frequent in patients than controls; TRBV5-6, TRBV5-1 and TRBV20-1 belonged to this group. There was significantly lower normalized Chao1 diversity in multiple sclerosis patients than in controls.

Sequencing was performed on blood. This TCR was recovered from a girl aged 10 to 17 with multiple sclerosis. This chain uses TRBV25-1 with TRBJ2-7; tentatively, D is TRBD2 (6 bases). The DNA matches TRBJ2-5 better at its end, which makes the J call doubtful. The CDR3 DNA reads as TGTACCAGCAGTGAACGTGGAGGGCCGGAGACCCAGTACTTC. It yields the protein CTSSERGGPETQYF.